One and the same sample provided the 24 T cell receptor beta chains below, sequenced in a study of cytomegalovirus exposure and HLA in healthy donors. Researchers ran the PCR with 60 Vbeta and 13 Jbeta primers. Clones were read by immunoSEQ multiplex PCR, and TCRdb kept only the in-frame ones, dropping some. The table lists under 80,000 clones, just under 75% of them singletons. The sample was PBMCs. The receptors were gathered from a woman in her 30s in good health and CMV-seronegative.

This chain links TRBV6-1 with TRBJ1-2; no clear D gene. The CDR3 has 15 amino acids. V was cut by 1 base and J by 4 bases, with 13 bases left in between. CDR1 and CDR2 (germline): MNHNS, SASEGT. The CDR3, as DNA: TGTGCCAGCAGTGAAGGGGAGGCGCGAGGCTATGGCTACACCTTC. This encodes CASSEGEARGYGYTF.

V usage is TRBV10-3 and J usage is TRBJ2-7, with D maybe TRBD1 (5 bases). The CDR3 spans 13 residues. Germline CDR1 and CDR2: ENHRY and SYGVKD. The V and J ends lost 4 bases and 1 base respectively, with 8 bases between them. In DNA, the CDR3 is TGTGCCATCAGTGTTACAGGATCCTACGAGCAGTACTTC. This translates into CAISVTGSYEQYF.

The sample holds a few counts of this clone. V usage is TRBV10-3 and J usage is TRBJ1-1; tentative D call: TRBD1 (5 bases). Germline lookup yields CDR1 ENHRY and CDR2 SYGVKD. The CDR3 covers 13 residues. The V and J ends lost 5 bases and 3 bases respectively, with 10 bases between them. The CDR3 DNA reads as TGTGCCATCAGTTTGGAGGGGCACACTGAAGCTTTCTTT. It encodes CAISLEGHTEAFF.

The chain has TRBV6-9 and TRBJ1-1; weak D call: TRBD1 (6 bases). Trimming left V 5 bases short and J 0 bases short, with 25 bases between. Germline loops: CDR1 MNHGY, CDR2 SVAAGI. This CDR3 comprises 19 residues. CDR3 coding DNA: TGTGCCAGCAGTCCTCGCCTTTACAGGGTGAAGACTGTGAACACTGAAGCTTTCTTT. This sequence encodes CASSPRLYRVKTVNTEAFF.

This chain joins TRBV28 and TRBJ2-7; D is unresolved. CDR1 and CDR2 (germline): MDHEN, SYDVKM. V was pared by 6 bases and J by 4 bases, with 10 bases between. This CDR3 region has 12 residues. The chain's CDR3 is CASSFQDYEQYF. CDR3 bases: TGTGCCAGCAGCTTCCAGGATTACGAGCAGTACTTC.

This chain links TRBV14 with TRBJ2-7; 11 bases map to TRBD2. The ends lost 4 bases at V and 4 bases at J; junction bases unmatched: 3. In germline, CDR1 is SGHDN, CDR2 FVKESK. The CDR3 totals 14 residues. In DNA, the CDR3 is TGTGCCAGCAGCCGGACTAGCGGGCCTTACGAGCAGTACTTC. Translating gives CASSRTSGPYEQYF.

The chain is built from TRBV7-6 and TRBJ2-3; 15 bases are shared with TRBD2. V shed 5 bases, J shed 0 bases, and the junction held 12 bases outside the gene matches. The germline CDR1 and CDR2 sequences are SGHVS and FNYEAQ. CDR3 length: 20 residues. The CDR3 spells CASSVGTSGRTLTSTDTQYF. DNA for the CDR3: TGTGCCAGCAGCGTCGGGACTAGCGGGAGGACTCTTACTAGCACAGATACGCAGTATTTT.

This clone was recorded a few times. The chain couples TRBV11-3 to TRBJ2-7; 7 nucleotides line up with TRBD1. The CDR3 has 14 amino acids. Trimming cost V 2 bases and J 6 bases; bases outside gene matches: 7. CDR1 is SGHNT, CDR2 YENEEA, per germline. Here the CDR3 reads CASSLTGAITEQYF. The CDR3 nucleotides are TGTGCCAGCAGCTTAACAGGGGCGATAACCGAGCAGTACTTC. Full variable domain (missing parts from reference TRBV11-3 and TRBJ2-7): EAGVVQSPRYKIIEKKQPVAFWCNPISGHNTLYWYLQNLGQGPELLIRYENEEAVDDSQLPKDRFSAERLKGVDSTLKIQPAELGDSAVYLCASSLTGAITEQYFGPGTRLTVT.

The chain recombines TRBV6-1 with TRBJ2-5, with D possibly TRBD1 on 6 matching bases. The J call is doubtful: the DNA matches TRBJ2-7 better. The germline CDR1 and CDR2 sequences are MNHNS and SASEGT. CDR3 length: 15 residues. The CDR3 nucleotides are TGTGCCAGCAGTGAAATAGGCAGGGGCGCCCACGAGCAGTACTTC. Encoded protein: CASSEIGRGAHEQYF.

V gene TRBV19 combines with J gene TRBJ2-7, with D tentatively TRBD2 (6 bases). With 10 bases removed from V and 4 bases from J, the gap between germline ends came to 17 bases. This CDR3 is 13 amino acids long. Germline V gives CDR1 LNHDA, CDR2 SQIVND (reference sequence). CDR3 sequence reads: CATLDYQGYEQYF. In DNA, the CDR3 is TGTGCCACCCTGGACTATCAAGGTTACGAGCAGTACTTC.

V and J are TRBV2 and TRBJ2-7, with D possibly matching TRBD2 (5 bases). Per germline, CDR1 SNHLY and CDR2 FYNNEI. Deletions cut 4 bases from V and 3 bases from J, with 7 bases between. The CDR3 consists of 12 residues. In nucleotides, the CDR3 is TGTGCCAGCAGTGGAGGGCACTACGAGCAGTACTTC. This encodes CASSGGHYEQYF.

The rearrangement joins TRBV28 to TRBJ2-5; D is possibly TRBD2 (6 bases). The CDR3 totals 16 residues. V gave up 5 bases and J gave up 5 bases, with 21 bases separating them. In germline, CDR1 is MDHEN, CDR2 SYDVKM. CDR3 sequence: CASSPPGGAPVETQYF. Here the CDR3 DNA reads TGTGCCAGCAGTCCCCCAGGCGGGGCGCCGGTGGAGACCCAGTACTTC.

The chain recombines TRBV2 with TRBJ1-1; D ambiguous. CDR3 length: 14 amino acids. The germline V and J ends were trimmed by 6 bases and 3 bases, with 14 bases remaining between them. Germline CDR1 is SNHLY and CDR2 is FYNNEI. The DNA of the CDR3 is TGTGCCAGCAGACAGAAGGTTGAGTACACTGAAGCTTTCTTT. Translation: CASRQKVEYTEAFF.

CDR3 in amino acids: CASRLELETQYF. Written as DNA, the CDR3 is TGTGCAAGTCGCCTAGAACTAGAGACCCAGTACTTC. The chain joins TRBV12-2 to TRBJ2-5; the listed D gene, TRBD2, was not tested against the DNA. TRBV12-2 is noted as a pseudogene. This CDR3 is 12 amino acids long.

The chain couples TRBV9 to TRBJ2-5; 7 bases align to TRBD2. There are 15 residues in the CDR3. V shed 4 bases, J shed 5 bases, and the junction held 11 bases outside the gene matches. Germline values: CDR1 SGDLS, CDR2 YYNGEE. The CDR3 loop reads CASSMTGTTVETQYF. For the CDR3, the DNA is TGTGCCAGCAGCATGACCGGGACTACGGTTGAGACCCAGTACTTC.

Points on this clone: The same CDR3 can be traced to other DNA sequences in this sample. V and J are TRBV29-1 and TRBJ2-7; unclear D gene. Trimming stripped 4 bases from V and 4 bases from J, with 20 bases between. This CDR3 is built from 15 residues. Germline V CDR1 and CDR2: SQVTM, ANQGSEA. CDR3 sequence (DNA): TGCAGCGTTGTTCTCAAGGAAAAAACAGCATACGAGCAGTACTTC. This gives the protein CSVVLKEKTAYEQYF.

V gene TRBV19 combines with J gene TRBJ1-4; tentative D call: TRBD1 (6 bases). The CDR3 consists of 15 residues. Germline V gene sequence: CDR1 LNHDA, CDR2 SQIVND (reference sequence). Trimming took off 6 bases at V and 1 base at J, with 12 bases between the two ends. CDR3 sequence (DNA): TGTGCCAGTAGCCGGACAGTGAGAACTAATGAAAAACTGTTTTTT. Its translation: CASSRTVRTNEKLFF.

V gene TRBV19 combines with J gene TRBJ1-2; TRBD1 matches at 9 bases. The junction had 6 bases not matched to a gene; V was cut back by 6 bases and J by 4 bases. There are 14 residues in the CDR3. Germline CDR1 and CDR2: LNHDA and SQIVND (reference sequence). The chain's CDR3 is CASSYGTGTYGYTF. In nucleotides, the CDR3 is TGTGCCAGTAGCTACGGGACAGGGACCTATGGCTACACCTTC.

This clone was observed once. V gene TRBV7-3 combines with J gene TRBJ2-3; 10 nucleotides match TRBD2. Trimming cost V 3 bases and J 1 base; bases outside gene matches: 1. CDR1 and CDR2 from the germline V gene are SGHTA and FQGTGA. This CDR3 comprises 15 residues. The CDR3 loop reads CASSLLAGGTDTQYF. CDR3 coding DNA: TGTGCCAGCAGCTTGCTAGCGGGGGGCACAGATACGCAGTATTTT.

The chain carries TRBV18 and TRBJ1-2; 9 bases match TRBD1. After removal of 2 bases from V and 4 bases from J, the junction contained 11 bases not matched to a gene. There are 17 residues in the CDR3. CDR1 and CDR2 from the germline V gene are KGHSH and LQKENI. CDR3 in DNA: TGTGCCAGCTCACCATATCCCGCACGGACAGGGGCCTATGGCTACACCTTC. This encodes CASSPYPARTGAYGYTF.

This clone has only a few counts. The chain has TRBV2 and TRBJ2-7; 8 nucleotides align to TRBD1. Per germline, CDR1 SNHLY and CDR2 FYNNEI. V lost 6 bases, J lost 1 base, and 5 bases stayed unmatched. This CDR3 comprises 14 residues. CDR3 region: CASSMDRASYEQYF. The CDR3 bases are TGTGCCAGCAGCATGGACAGGGCTTCCTACGAGCAGTACTTC.

This clone was counted only a few times. This chain links TRBV5-1 with TRBJ1-3; a possible D gene is TRBD1 (5 bases). V gave up 0 bases and J gave up 0 bases, with 13 bases separating them. Germline V gene data show CDR1 as SGHRS and CDR2 as YFSETQ. This CDR3 spans 17 amino acids. The CDR3: CASSLEGTGPSGNTIYF. In DNA, the CDR3 is TGCGCCAGCAGCTTGGAGGGTACAGGACCCTCTGGAAACACCATATATTTT.

DNA for the CDR3: TGTGCTAGCGTTTGGCGGGAGTCGACAGATACGCAGTATTTT. Protein sequence: CASVWRESTDTQYF. The chain combines TRBV12-5 with TRBJ2-3, with 7 bases that match TRBD2. V lost 9 bases to trimming and J lost 3 bases; unmatched junction nucleotides: 9. The CDR3 consists of 14 residues. Germline V gives CDR1 LGHNT, CDR2 FRNRAP.

V usage is TRBV5-4 and J usage is TRBJ2-7, with a tentative D call TRBD2 (6 bases). The CDR3 is 14 amino acids. From germline, CDR1 is SGHNT and CDR2 YYREEE (reference sequence). V lost 3 bases, J lost 0 bases, and 10 bases lay in between. The CDR3 DNA sequence: TGTGCCAGCAGCTCGGAGGGGAACTCCTACGAGCAGTACTTC. It specifies CASSSEGNSYEQYF. The full variable domain, its missing parts supplied by reference TRBV5-4 and TRBJ2-7, is ETGVTQSPTHLIKTRGQQVTLRCSSQSGHNTVSWYQQALGQGPQFIFQYYREEENGRGNFPPRFSGLQFPNYSSELNVNALELDDSALYLCASSSEGNSYEQYFGPGTRLTVT.